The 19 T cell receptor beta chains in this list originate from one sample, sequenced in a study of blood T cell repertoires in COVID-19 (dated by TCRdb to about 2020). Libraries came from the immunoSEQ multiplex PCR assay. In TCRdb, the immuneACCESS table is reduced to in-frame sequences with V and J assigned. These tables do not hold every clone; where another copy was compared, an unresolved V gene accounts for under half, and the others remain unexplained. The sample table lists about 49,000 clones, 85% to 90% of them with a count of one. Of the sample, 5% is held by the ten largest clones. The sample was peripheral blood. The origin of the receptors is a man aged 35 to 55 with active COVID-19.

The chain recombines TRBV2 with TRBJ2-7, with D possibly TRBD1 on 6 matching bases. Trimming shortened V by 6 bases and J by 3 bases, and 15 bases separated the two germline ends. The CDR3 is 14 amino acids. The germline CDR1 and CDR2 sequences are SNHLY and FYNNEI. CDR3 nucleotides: TGTGCCAGCAGAGGGACAAATCGCTACTACGAGCAGTACTTC. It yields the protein CASRGTNRYYEQYF. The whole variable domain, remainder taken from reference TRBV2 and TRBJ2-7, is EPEVTQTPSHQVTQMGQEVILRCVPISNHLYFYWYRQILGQKVEFLVSFYNNEISEKSEIFDDQFSVERPDGSNFTLKIRSTKLEDSAMYFCASRGTNRYYEQYFGPGTRLTVT.

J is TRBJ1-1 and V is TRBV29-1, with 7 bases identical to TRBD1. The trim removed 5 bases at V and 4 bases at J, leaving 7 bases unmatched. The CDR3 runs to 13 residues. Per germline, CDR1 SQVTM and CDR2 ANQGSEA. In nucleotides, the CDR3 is TGCAGCGTTTCAGGGGGACGGGGCACTGAAGCTTTCTTT. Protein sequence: CSVSGGRGTEAFF.

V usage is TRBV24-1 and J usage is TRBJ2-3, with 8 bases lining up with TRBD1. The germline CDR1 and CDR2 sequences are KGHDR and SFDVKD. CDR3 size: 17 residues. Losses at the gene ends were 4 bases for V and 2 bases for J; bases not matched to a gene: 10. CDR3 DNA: TGTGCCACCAGTGAGCCGACAGGGGAGGCCGACACAGATACGCAGTATTTT. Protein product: CATSEPTGEADTDTQYF.

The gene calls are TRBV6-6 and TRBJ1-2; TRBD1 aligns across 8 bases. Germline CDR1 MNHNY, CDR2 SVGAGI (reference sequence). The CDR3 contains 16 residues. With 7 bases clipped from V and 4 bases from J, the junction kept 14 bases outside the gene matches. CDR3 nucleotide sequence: TGTGCCAGCAAAGCGTCGAGACAGGGGAGCGGCTATGGCTACACCTTC. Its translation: CASKASRQGSGYGYTF.

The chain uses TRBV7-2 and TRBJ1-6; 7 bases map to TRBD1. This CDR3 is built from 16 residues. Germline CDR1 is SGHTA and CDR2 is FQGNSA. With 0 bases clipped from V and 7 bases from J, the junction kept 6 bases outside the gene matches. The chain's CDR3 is CASSLATRGANSPLHF. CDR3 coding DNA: TGTGCCAGCAGCTTAGCCACCAGGGGGGCAAATTCACCCCTCCACTTT.

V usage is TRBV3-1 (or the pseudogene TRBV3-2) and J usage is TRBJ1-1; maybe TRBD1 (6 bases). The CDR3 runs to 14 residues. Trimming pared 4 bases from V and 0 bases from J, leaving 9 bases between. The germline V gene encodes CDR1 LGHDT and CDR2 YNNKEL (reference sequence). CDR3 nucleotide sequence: TGTGCCAGCAGCCCCTACAGGGTGAACACTGAAGCTTTCTTT. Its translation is CASSPYRVNTEAFF.

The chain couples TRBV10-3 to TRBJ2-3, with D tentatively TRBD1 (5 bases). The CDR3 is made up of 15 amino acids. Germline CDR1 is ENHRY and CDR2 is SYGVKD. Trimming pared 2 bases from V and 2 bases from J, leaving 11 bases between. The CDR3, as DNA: TGTGCCATCAGTGAGGGACGGACATACACAGATACGCAGTATTTT. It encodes CAISEGRTYTDTQYF.

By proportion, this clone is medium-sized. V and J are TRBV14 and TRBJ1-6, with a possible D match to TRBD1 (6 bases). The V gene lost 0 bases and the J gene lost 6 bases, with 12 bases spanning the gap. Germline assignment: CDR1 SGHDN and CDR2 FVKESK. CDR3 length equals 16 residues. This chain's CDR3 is CASSQEGGDFNSPLHF. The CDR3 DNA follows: TGTGCCAGCAGCCAAGAAGGGGGGGACTTTAATTCACCCCTCCACTTT.

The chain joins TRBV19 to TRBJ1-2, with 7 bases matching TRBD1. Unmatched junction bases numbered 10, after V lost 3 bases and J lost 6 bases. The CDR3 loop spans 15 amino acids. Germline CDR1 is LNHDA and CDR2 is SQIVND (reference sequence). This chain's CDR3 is CASSIGDSTIDGYTF. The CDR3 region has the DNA TGTGCCAGTAGTATTGGGGACAGCACAATTGATGGCTACACCTTC.

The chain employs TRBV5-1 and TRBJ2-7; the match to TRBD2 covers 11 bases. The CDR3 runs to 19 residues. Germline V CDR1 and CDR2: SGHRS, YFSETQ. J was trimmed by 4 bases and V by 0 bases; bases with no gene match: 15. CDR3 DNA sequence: TGCGCCAGCAGCTTGGCCTATCTACTAGCGGGAGATGCCGCTTACGAGCAGTACTTC. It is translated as CASSLAYLLAGDAAYEQYF.

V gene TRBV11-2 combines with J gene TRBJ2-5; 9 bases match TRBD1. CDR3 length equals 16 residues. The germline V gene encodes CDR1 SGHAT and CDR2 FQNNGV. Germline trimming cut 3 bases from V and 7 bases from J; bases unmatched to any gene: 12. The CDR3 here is CASSFGTGTFGGTQYF. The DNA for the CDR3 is TGTGCCAGCAGCTTTGGGACAGGGACTTTTGGGGGGACCCAGTACTTC.

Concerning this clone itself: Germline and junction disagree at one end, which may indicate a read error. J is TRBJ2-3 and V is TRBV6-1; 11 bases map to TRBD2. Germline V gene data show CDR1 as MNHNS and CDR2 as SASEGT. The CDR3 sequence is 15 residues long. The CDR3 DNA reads TGTGCCAGCACTGAACTAGCGGGAGTAACAGATACGCAGTATTTT. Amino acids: CASTELAGVTDTQYF.

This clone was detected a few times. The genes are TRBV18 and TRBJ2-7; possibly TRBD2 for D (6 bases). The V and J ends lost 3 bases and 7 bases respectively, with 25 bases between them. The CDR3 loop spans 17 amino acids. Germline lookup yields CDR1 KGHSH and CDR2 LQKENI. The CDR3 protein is CASSPDSLAFHRGEQYF. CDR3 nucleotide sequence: TGTGCCAGCTCACCCGACTCCCTAGCGTTCCACCGGGGTGAGCAGTACTTC.

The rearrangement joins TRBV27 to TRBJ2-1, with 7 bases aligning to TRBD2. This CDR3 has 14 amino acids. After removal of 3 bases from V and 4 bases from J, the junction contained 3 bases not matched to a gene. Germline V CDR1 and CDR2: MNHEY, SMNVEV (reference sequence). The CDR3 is CASSLGGGYNEQFF. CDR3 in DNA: TGTGCCAGCAGTTTGGGGGGGGGATACAATGAGCAGTTCTTC.

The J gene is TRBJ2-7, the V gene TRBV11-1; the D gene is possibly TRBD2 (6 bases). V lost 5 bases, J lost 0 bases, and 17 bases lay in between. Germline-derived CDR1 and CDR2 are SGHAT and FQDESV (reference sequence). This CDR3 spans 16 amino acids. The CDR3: CASSPDSRDFSYEQYF. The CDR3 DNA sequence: TGTGCCAGCAGCCCAGACAGCCGGGACTTCTCCTACGAGCAGTACTTC.

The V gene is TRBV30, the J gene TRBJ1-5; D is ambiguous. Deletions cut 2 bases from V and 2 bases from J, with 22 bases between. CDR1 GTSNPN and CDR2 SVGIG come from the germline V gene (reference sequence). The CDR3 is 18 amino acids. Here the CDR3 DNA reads TGTGCCTGGAGTAAGCCTAGGGCGGGGAGACGGGGCAATCAGCCCCAGCATTTT. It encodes CAWSKPRAGRRGNQPQHF.

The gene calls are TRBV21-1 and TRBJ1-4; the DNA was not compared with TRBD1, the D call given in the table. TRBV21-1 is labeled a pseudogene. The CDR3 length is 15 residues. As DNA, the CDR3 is TGTGCCAGCAGCAAAGGGCCGGCAGGTAATGAAAAACTGTTTTTT. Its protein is CASSKGPAGNEKLFF.

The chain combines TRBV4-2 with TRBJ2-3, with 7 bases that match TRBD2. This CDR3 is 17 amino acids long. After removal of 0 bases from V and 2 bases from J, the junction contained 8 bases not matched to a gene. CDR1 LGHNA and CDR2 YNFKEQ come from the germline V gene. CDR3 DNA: TGTGCCAGCAGCCAAGATCGGACGGGAGGAGACACAGATACGCAGTATTTT. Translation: CASSQDRTGGDTDTQYF.

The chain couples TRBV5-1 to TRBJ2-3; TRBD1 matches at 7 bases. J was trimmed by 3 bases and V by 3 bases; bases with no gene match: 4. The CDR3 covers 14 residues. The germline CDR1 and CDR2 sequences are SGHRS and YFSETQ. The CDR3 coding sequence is TGCGCCAGCAGCTCAAGACAGGGAACAGATACGCAGTATTTT. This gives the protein CASSSRQGTDTQYF.